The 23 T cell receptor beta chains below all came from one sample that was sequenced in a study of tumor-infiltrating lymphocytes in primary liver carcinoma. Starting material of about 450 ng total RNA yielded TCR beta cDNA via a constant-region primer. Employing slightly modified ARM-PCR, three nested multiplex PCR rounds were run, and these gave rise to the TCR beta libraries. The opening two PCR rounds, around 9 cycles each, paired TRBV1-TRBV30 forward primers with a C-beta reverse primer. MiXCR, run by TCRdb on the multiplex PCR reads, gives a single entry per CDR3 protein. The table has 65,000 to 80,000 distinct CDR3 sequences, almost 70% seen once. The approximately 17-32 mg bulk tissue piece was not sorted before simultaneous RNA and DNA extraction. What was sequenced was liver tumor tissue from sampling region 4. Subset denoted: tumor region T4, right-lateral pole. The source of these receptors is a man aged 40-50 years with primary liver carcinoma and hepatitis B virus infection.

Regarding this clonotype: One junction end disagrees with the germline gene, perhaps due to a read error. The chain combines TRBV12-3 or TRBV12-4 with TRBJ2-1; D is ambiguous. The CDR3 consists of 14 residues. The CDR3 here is CASSLPGHYNVQFF. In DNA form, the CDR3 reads TGTGCCAGCAGTTTGCCCGGTCACTACAATGTGCAGTTCTTC.

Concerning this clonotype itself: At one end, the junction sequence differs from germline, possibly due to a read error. The CDR3 DNA sequence: TGTGCCAACAGCCAAGATGAGACAGGGGGCTACGAGGAGTACTTC. It specifies CANSQDETGGYEEYF. The genes are TRBV4-2 and TRBJ2-7; 10 bases line up with TRBD1. Germline V gene data show CDR1 as LGHNA and CDR2 as YNFKEQ. The CDR3 is 15 residues long.

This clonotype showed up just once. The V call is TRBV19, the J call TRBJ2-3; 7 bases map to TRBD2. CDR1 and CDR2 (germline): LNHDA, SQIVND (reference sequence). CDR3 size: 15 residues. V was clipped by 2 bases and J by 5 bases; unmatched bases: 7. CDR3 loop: CASSILASGGDTQYF. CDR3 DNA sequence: TGTGCCAGTAGTATACTGGCTAGCGGTGGAGATACGCAGTATTTT.

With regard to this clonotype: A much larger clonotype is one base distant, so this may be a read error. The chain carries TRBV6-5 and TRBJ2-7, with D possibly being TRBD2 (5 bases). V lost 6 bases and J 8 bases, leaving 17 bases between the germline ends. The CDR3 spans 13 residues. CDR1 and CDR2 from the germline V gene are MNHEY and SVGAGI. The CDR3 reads CASRRESVGKQYF. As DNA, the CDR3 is TGTGCCAGCAGGAGGGAATCCGTGGGCAAGCAGTACTTC.

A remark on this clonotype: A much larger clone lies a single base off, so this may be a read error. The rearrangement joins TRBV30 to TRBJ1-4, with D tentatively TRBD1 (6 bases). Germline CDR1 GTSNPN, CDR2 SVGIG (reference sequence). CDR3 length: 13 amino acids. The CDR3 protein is CAWKGGWNEKLLF. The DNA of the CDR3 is TGTGCCTGGAAAGGGGGTTGGAATGAAAAACTGCTTTTT.

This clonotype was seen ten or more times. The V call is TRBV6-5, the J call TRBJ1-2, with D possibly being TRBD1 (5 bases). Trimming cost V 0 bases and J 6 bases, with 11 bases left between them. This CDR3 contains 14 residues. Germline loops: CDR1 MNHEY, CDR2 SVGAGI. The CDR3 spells CASSYSGGGDGYTF. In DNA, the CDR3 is TGTGCCAGCAGTTACTCTGGCGGAGGGGATGGCTACACCTTC.

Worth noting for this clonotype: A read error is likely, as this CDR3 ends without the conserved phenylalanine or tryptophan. CDR3 sequence (DNA): TGTGCCAGCAGTTTAAATGATGCCTGTGAGCAGTTCTTA. Translated, it gives CASSLNDACEQFL. The chain carries TRBV11-2 and TRBJ2-1, with D uncertain. The CDR3 contains 13 residues. The germline gives CDR1 SGHAT, CDR2 FQNNGV. Trimming removed 6 bases at V and 9 bases at J, with 15 bases between.

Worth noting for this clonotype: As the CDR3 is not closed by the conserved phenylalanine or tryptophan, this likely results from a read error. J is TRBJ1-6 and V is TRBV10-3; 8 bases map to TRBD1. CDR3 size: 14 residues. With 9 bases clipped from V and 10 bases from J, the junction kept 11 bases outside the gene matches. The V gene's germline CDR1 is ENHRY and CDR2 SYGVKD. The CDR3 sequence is CAIGHDRGGSPLHL. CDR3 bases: TGTGCCATAGGCCACGACAGGGGAGGATCACCCCTCCACTTA.

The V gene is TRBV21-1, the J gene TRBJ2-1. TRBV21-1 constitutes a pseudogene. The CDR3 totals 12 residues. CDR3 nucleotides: TGTGCCAGCAGCAAAGACTACAATGAGCAGTTCTTC. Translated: CASSKDYNEQFF.

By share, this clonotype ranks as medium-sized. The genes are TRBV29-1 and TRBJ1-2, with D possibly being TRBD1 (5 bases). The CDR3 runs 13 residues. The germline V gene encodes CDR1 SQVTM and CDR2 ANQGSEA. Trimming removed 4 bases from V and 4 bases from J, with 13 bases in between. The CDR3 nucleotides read TGCAGCGTTGCTGACAGCAAAATCTATGGCTACACCTTC. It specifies CSVADSKIYGYTF.

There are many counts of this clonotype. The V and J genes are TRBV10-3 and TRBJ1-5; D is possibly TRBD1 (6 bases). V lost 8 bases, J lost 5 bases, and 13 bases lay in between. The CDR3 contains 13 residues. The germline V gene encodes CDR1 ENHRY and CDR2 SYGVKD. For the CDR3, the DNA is TGTGCCATCCAAGGGGGGGACGATCAGCCCCAGCATTTT. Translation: CAIQGGDDQPQHF.

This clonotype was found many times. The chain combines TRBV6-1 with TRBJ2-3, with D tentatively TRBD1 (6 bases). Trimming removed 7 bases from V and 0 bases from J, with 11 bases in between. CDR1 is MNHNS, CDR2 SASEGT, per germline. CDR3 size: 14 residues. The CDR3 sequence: CASKSTGSTDTQYF. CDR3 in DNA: TGTGCCAGCAAGAGTACAGGGAGCACAGATACGCAGTATTTT.

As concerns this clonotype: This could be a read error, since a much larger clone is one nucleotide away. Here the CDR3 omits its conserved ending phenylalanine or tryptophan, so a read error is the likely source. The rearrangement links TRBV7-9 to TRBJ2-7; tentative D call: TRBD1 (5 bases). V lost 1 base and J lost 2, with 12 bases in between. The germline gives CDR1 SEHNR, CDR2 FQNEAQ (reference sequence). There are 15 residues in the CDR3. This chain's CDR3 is CASSLVSGRAYEQYY. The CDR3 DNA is TGTGCCAGCAGCTTAGTATCCGGCAGGGCCTACGAGCAGTACTAC.

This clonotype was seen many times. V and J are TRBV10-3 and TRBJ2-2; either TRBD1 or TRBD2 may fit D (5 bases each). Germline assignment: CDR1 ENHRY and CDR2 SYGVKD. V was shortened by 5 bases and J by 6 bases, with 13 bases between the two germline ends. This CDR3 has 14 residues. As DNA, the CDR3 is TGTGCCATCAGTATACAGAGGGGCCCCGGGGAGCTGTTTTTT. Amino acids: CAISIQRGPGELFF.

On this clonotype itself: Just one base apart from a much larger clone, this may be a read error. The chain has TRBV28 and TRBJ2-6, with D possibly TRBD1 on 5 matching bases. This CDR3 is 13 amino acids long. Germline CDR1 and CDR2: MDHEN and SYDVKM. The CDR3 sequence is CASSRSGANVLSF. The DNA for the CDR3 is TGTGCCAGCTCAAGGTCTGGGGCCAACGTCCTGTCTTTC.

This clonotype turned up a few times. The CDR3 region is CASSFDRDRVGTEELFF. The CDR3 DNA sequence: TGTGCCAGCAGCTTTGATCGGGACAGGGTTGGCACAGAGGAGCTGTTTTTT. This chain joins TRBV11-2 and TRBJ2-2, with 9 bases lining up with TRBD1. The CDR3 length is 17 residues. Germline V gene lookup returns CDR1 SGHAT and CDR2 FQNNGV. J gave up 10 bases and V 3 bases, and 15 bases lay outside the gene matches. The whole variable domain, filled in from reference TRBV11-2 and TRBJ2-2, reads EAGVAQSPRYKIIEKRQSVAFWCNPISGHATLYWYQQILGQGPKLLIQFQNNGVVDDSQLPKDRFSAERLKGVDSTLKIQPAKLEDSAVYLCASSFDRDRVGTEELFFGEGSRLTVL.

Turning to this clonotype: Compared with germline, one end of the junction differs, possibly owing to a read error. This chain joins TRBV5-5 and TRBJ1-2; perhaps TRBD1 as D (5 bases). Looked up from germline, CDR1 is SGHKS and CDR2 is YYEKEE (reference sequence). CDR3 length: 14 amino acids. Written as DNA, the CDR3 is TGTGCTAGCAGCGTCCGGGACTGGGCCGATGGCTACACCTTC. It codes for CASSVRDWADGYTF.

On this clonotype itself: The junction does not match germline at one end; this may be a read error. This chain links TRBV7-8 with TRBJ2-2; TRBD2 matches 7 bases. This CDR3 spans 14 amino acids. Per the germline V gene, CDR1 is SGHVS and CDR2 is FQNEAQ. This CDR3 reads CASNLSGGTGELFF. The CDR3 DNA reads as TGTGCCAGCAACTTATCGGGGGGTACCGGGGAGCTGTTTTTT.

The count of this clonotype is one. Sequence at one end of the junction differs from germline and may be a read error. CDR3 amino acids: CAGSQEVANTRELFF. DNA of the CDR3: TGCGCCGGCAGCCAAGAAGTTGCTAACACCAGGGAGCTGTTTTTT. J is TRBJ2-2 and V is TRBV4-1; D unclear. This CDR3 comprises 15 residues. Germline V lookup: CDR1 MGHRA, CDR2 YSYEKL.

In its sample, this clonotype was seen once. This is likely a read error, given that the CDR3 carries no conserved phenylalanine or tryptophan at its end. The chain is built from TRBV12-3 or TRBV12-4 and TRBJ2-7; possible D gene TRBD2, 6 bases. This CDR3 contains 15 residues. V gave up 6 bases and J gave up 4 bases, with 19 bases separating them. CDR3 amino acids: CASSSAGAGSYEQYL. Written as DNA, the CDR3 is TGTGCCAGCAGCTCGGCCGGGGCGGGATCTTACGAGCAGTACTTA.

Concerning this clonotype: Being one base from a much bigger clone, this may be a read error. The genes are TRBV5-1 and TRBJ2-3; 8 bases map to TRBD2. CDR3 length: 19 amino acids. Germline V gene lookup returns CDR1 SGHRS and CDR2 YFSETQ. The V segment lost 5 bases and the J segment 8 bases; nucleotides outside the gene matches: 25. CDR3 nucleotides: TGCGCCAGCAGTTTTGGAAGGTTAGCGGGAAGTCTTTCTGCAGGTACGCAGTATTTT. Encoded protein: CASSFGRLAGSLSAGTQYF. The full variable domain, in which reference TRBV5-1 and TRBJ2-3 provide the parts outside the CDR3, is KAGVTQTPRYLIKTRGQQVTLSCSPISGHRSVSWYQQTPGQGLQFLFEYFSETQRNKGNFPGRFSGRQFSNSRSEMNVSTLELGDSALYLCASSFGRLAGSLSAGTQYFGPGTRLTVL.

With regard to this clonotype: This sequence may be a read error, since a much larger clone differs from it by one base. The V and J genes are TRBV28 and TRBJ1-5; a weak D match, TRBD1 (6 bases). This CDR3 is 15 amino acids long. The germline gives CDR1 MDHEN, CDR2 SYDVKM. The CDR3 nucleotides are TGTGCCAGCTCGAAGGGGGGGAATAGCAATCAGCCCAAGCATTTT. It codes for CASSKGGNSNQPKHF. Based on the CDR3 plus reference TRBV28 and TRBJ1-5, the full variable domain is DVKVTQSSRYLVKRTGEKVFLECVQDMDHENMFWYRQDPGLGLRLIYFSYDVKMKEKGDIPEGYSVSREKKERFSLILESASTNQTSMYLCASSKGGNSNQPKHFGDGTRLSIL.

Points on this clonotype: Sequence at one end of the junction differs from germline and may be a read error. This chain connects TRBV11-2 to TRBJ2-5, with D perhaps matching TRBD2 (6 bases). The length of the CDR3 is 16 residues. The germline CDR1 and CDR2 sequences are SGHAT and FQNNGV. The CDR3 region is CASTLVPASGQEIQYF. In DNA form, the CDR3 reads TGTGCCAGCACCTTAGTCCCGGCCAGCGGGCAAGAGATCCAGTACTTC.